The TCR beta chain described here comes from a study of T cell responses to AZD1222 COVID-19 vaccine. Study findings and constraints: The donors showed a predominance of white British ancestry and of females, with possible underestimation of clonal diversity.

Sequencing was performed with immunoSEQ multiplex PCR; in TCRdb, only in-frame clones are kept and a portion is missing. The sample carries 130,000 or so clones, under 95% recorded once. Comments on this clone: Its specificity is unknown.

The CDR3 consists of 11 residues. Trimming removed 6 bases at V and 6 bases at J, with 9 bases between. Germline lookup yields CDR1 DFQATT and CDR2 SNEGSKA (reference sequence). The V gene is TRBV20-1, the J gene TRBJ2-4, with D unclear. Sequencing used peripheral blood, obtained on day 0 of AZD1222 vaccination. The clonotype originates from an adult in good health. DNA of the CDR3: TGCAGTGCCCAATCTACAAACATTCAGTACTTC. Translation: CSAQSTNIQYF.